The 16 T cell receptor beta chains below come from one sample, sequenced in a study of cytomegalovirus exposure and HLA in healthy donors. The PCR employed 60 Vbeta primers together with 13 Jbeta primers. The repertoire was sequenced with immunoSEQ multiplex PCR; TCRdb's copy has only in-frame clones and lacks some. This sample yields roughly 100,000 clones, of which 77% are seen a single time; roughly 7.1% belongs to the top ten. The specimen was PBMCs. All receptors come from a female donor in good health and CMV-seronegative.

Worth noting for this clone: Other DNA sequences from this sample encode an identical CDR3 as well. The gene calls are TRBV5-1 and TRBJ1-2; maybe TRBD1 (6 bases). This CDR3 has 14 amino acids. Looked up from germline, CDR1 is SGHRS and CDR2 is YFSETQ. The V gene lost 0 bases and the J gene lost 0 bases, with 6 bases spanning the gap. CDR3 DNA sequence: TGCGCCAGCAGCTTGGGACAGGCTAACTATGGCTACACCTTC. Translating it yields CASSLGQANYGYTF.

The chain carries TRBV5-1 and TRBJ1-5; possible D gene TRBD1, 5 bases. Trimming removed 4 bases at V and 3 bases at J, with 11 bases between. The CDR3 spans 14 residues. Germline V gene lookup returns CDR1 SGHRS and CDR2 YFSETQ. The CDR3 DNA reads TGCGCCAGCAGCCTAGACAGAGACAATCAGCCCCAGCATTTT. This sequence encodes CASSLDRDNQPQHF.

This clone was recorded once. This rearrangement joins TRBV25-1 to TRBJ2-7, with a possible D match to TRBD2 (6 bases). The ends were cut back, 3 bases at V and 4 bases at J, with 16 bases in the middle. CDR1 and CDR2 (germline): MGHDK, SYGVNS. CDR3 size: 15 residues. The CDR3 bases are TGTGCCAGCAGTGATAGGGCGACTAGAAGGTACGAGCAGTACTTC. Protein: CASSDRATRRYEQYF.

This chain links TRBV5-1 with TRBJ2-3, with a possible D match to TRBD2 (5 bases). The germline CDR1 and CDR2 sequences are SGHRS and YFSETQ. V was pared by 4 bases and J by 2 bases, with 11 bases between. The CDR3 is 14 amino acids. The CDR3 region is CASSPGGDTDTQYF. The CDR3 DNA reads TGCGCCAGCAGCCCCGGAGGAGACACAGATACGCAGTATTTT.

The chain recombines TRBV30 with TRBJ1-1; 10 bases are a match to TRBD1. The germline V gene has CDR1 GTSNPN and CDR2 SVGIG (reference sequence). The CDR3 spans 14 residues. After removal of 3 bases from V and 10 bases from J, the junction contained 11 bases not matched to a gene. The CDR3 coding sequence is TGTGCCTGGAGCGTGGACAGGGGGTTGATGGGAGCTTTCTTT. Translated: CAWSVDRGLMGAFF.

This clone was observed a few times. The chain couples TRBV6-5 to TRBJ2-3, with 10 bases aligning to TRBD2. From germline, CDR1 is MNHEY and CDR2 SVGAGI. CDR3 length: 15 amino acids. V gave up 6 bases and J gave up 4 bases; unmatched junction bases: 7. CDR3 nucleotides: TGTGCCAGCAGCCTACTAGCGGGGTCCCCAGATACGCAGTATTTT. Protein: CASSLLAGSPDTQYF.

Here the CDR3 DNA reads TGTGCCAGCAGCTTGGTTTTCGGACAGCCTCGGGATCATAATTCACCCCTCCACTTT. This encodes CASSLVFGQPRDHNSPLHF. This chain links TRBV5-4 with TRBJ1-6; D might be TRBD1 (6 bases). The CDR3 is 19 residues long. CDR1 and CDR2 from the germline V gene are SGHNT and YYREEE (reference sequence). Deletions cut 0 bases from V and 5 bases from J, with 21 bases between.

V usage is TRBV7-3 and J usage is TRBJ2-5; the D is unclear. V was cut by 4 bases and J by 1 base, with 7 bases left in between. The CDR3 consists of 13 residues. Per the germline V gene, CDR1 is SGHTA and CDR2 is FQGTGA. The CDR3 sequence: CASSSIPQETQYF. In DNA, the CDR3 is TGTGCCAGCAGCTCTATCCCCCAAGAGACCCAGTACTTC.

In nucleotides, the CDR3 is TGTGCCAGTAGTATAGTGGTGACAGGGAATCAGCCCCAGCATTTT. Encoded protein: CASSIVVTGNQPQHF. The chain combines TRBV19 with TRBJ1-5, with 7 bases aligning to TRBD1. Germline CDR1 is LNHDA and CDR2 is SQIVND (reference sequence). The CDR3 spans 15 residues. Trimming at V came to 1 base and at J to 4 bases, leaving 4 bases not matched to a gene.

This clone was seen more than once but under ten times. CDR3 amino acids: CASSYDRTPTQYF. The CDR3 DNA follows: TGTGCCAGCAGTTACGATCGGACACCGACCCAGTACTTC. The genes are TRBV6-6 and TRBJ2-5; the D gene is possibly TRBD1 (5 bases). The CDR3 is 13 amino acids. Trimming took off 2 bases at V and 7 bases at J, with 11 bases between the two ends. Germline CDR1 is MNHNY and CDR2 is SVGAGI (reference sequence).

This clone was detected only a few times. V and J are TRBV14 and TRBJ2-1; perhaps TRBD1 as D (5 bases). V gave up 0 bases and J gave up 7 bases, with 19 bases separating them. CDR3 length: 17 amino acids. Germline CDR1 and CDR2: SGHDN and FVKESK. Here the CDR3 DNA reads TGTGCCAGCAGCCAAGAGGCCAGGGTCCGGGCCCTTAATGAGCAGTTCTTC. Amino acids: CASSQEARVRALNEQFF.

The rearrangement uses TRBV6-5 and TRBJ1-5; D is unresolved. Per germline, CDR1 MNHEY and CDR2 SVGAGI. This CDR3 contains 13 residues. V gave up 2 bases and J gave up 2 bases, with 4 bases separating them. The CDR3 reads CASSYRGNQPQHF. For the CDR3, the DNA is TGTGCCAGCAGTTACCGGGGCAATCAGCCCCAGCATTTT.

The V gene is TRBV5-4, the J gene TRBJ1-2, with D possibly TRBD1 on 6 matching bases. The V gene's germline CDR1 is SGHNT and CDR2 YYREEE (reference sequence). This CDR3 comprises 15 residues. Trimming stripped 4 bases from V and 0 bases from J, with 13 bases between. The CDR3 DNA is TGTGCCAGCAGCCCCTCCTGGACAGCTAACTATGGCTACACCTTC. It yields the protein CASSPSWTANYGYTF.

The chain joins TRBV30 to TRBJ1-2; 7 bases map to TRBD1. In germline, CDR1 is GTSNPN, CDR2 SVGIG (reference sequence). After removal of 2 bases from V and 2 bases from J, the junction contained 8 bases not matched to a gene. The CDR3 has 15 residues. CDR3 DNA sequence: TGTGCCTGGAGTTGGGGGACAGTAAACAACTATGGCTACACCTTC. It translates to CAWSWGTVNNYGYTF.

CDR3 DNA: TGTGCCAGCAGCTCTCTTGGGACTAGCGGGGGGGCCGCGACCGGGGAGCTGTTTTTT. Translated: CASSSLGTSGGAATGELFF. The J gene is TRBJ2-2, the V gene TRBV4-2; 16 bases fit TRBD2. V was pared by 5 bases and J by 5 bases, with 11 bases of the junction left unmatched. Germline V CDR1 and CDR2: LGHNA, YNFKEQ. This CDR3 comprises 19 residues.

This sequence joins TRBV7-2 and TRBJ2-3, with D possibly matching TRBD2 (6 bases). Trimming took off 3 bases at V and 6 bases at J, with 19 bases between the two ends. The CDR3 is made up of 16 amino acids. Germline loops: CDR1 SGHTA, CDR2 FQGNSA. The CDR3 nucleotides read TGTGCCAGCAGCTTTTACTCCCCGGGAGTCGGGGATACGCAGTATTTT. This encodes CASSFYSPGVGDTQYF.